Here is one T cell receptor (beta chain) with its context. The antigen is undetermined. In TCRdb, the 5' RACE reads were re-called with MiXCR into one record per CDR3 protein. The sample holds 450,000 or so distinct CDR3 sequences, approximately 20% seen once. This specimen comes from a study of T-cell memory formation after mild COVID-19. Broader study findings: Shrinking CD4+ clones resided mostly in CM and EM, and CD8+ ones in EMRA.

In germline, CDR1 is SGHRS, CDR2 YFSETQ. This CDR3 is 14 amino acids long. V lost 4 bases and J lost 2, with 13 bases in between. The sequenced sample was PBMCs or a T cell subset sorted from them (not recorded which). The genes are TRBV5-1 and TRBJ2-7; tentative D call: TRBD1 (5 bases). The receptor was derived from an adult woman who had mild COVID-19 (a few samples of this study predate the infection). Cell type and time point are not known. The CDR3 bases are TGCGCCAGCAGCCCCCCCAGGGTCCCCTACGAGCAGTACTTC. Residues: CASSPPRVPYEQYF.